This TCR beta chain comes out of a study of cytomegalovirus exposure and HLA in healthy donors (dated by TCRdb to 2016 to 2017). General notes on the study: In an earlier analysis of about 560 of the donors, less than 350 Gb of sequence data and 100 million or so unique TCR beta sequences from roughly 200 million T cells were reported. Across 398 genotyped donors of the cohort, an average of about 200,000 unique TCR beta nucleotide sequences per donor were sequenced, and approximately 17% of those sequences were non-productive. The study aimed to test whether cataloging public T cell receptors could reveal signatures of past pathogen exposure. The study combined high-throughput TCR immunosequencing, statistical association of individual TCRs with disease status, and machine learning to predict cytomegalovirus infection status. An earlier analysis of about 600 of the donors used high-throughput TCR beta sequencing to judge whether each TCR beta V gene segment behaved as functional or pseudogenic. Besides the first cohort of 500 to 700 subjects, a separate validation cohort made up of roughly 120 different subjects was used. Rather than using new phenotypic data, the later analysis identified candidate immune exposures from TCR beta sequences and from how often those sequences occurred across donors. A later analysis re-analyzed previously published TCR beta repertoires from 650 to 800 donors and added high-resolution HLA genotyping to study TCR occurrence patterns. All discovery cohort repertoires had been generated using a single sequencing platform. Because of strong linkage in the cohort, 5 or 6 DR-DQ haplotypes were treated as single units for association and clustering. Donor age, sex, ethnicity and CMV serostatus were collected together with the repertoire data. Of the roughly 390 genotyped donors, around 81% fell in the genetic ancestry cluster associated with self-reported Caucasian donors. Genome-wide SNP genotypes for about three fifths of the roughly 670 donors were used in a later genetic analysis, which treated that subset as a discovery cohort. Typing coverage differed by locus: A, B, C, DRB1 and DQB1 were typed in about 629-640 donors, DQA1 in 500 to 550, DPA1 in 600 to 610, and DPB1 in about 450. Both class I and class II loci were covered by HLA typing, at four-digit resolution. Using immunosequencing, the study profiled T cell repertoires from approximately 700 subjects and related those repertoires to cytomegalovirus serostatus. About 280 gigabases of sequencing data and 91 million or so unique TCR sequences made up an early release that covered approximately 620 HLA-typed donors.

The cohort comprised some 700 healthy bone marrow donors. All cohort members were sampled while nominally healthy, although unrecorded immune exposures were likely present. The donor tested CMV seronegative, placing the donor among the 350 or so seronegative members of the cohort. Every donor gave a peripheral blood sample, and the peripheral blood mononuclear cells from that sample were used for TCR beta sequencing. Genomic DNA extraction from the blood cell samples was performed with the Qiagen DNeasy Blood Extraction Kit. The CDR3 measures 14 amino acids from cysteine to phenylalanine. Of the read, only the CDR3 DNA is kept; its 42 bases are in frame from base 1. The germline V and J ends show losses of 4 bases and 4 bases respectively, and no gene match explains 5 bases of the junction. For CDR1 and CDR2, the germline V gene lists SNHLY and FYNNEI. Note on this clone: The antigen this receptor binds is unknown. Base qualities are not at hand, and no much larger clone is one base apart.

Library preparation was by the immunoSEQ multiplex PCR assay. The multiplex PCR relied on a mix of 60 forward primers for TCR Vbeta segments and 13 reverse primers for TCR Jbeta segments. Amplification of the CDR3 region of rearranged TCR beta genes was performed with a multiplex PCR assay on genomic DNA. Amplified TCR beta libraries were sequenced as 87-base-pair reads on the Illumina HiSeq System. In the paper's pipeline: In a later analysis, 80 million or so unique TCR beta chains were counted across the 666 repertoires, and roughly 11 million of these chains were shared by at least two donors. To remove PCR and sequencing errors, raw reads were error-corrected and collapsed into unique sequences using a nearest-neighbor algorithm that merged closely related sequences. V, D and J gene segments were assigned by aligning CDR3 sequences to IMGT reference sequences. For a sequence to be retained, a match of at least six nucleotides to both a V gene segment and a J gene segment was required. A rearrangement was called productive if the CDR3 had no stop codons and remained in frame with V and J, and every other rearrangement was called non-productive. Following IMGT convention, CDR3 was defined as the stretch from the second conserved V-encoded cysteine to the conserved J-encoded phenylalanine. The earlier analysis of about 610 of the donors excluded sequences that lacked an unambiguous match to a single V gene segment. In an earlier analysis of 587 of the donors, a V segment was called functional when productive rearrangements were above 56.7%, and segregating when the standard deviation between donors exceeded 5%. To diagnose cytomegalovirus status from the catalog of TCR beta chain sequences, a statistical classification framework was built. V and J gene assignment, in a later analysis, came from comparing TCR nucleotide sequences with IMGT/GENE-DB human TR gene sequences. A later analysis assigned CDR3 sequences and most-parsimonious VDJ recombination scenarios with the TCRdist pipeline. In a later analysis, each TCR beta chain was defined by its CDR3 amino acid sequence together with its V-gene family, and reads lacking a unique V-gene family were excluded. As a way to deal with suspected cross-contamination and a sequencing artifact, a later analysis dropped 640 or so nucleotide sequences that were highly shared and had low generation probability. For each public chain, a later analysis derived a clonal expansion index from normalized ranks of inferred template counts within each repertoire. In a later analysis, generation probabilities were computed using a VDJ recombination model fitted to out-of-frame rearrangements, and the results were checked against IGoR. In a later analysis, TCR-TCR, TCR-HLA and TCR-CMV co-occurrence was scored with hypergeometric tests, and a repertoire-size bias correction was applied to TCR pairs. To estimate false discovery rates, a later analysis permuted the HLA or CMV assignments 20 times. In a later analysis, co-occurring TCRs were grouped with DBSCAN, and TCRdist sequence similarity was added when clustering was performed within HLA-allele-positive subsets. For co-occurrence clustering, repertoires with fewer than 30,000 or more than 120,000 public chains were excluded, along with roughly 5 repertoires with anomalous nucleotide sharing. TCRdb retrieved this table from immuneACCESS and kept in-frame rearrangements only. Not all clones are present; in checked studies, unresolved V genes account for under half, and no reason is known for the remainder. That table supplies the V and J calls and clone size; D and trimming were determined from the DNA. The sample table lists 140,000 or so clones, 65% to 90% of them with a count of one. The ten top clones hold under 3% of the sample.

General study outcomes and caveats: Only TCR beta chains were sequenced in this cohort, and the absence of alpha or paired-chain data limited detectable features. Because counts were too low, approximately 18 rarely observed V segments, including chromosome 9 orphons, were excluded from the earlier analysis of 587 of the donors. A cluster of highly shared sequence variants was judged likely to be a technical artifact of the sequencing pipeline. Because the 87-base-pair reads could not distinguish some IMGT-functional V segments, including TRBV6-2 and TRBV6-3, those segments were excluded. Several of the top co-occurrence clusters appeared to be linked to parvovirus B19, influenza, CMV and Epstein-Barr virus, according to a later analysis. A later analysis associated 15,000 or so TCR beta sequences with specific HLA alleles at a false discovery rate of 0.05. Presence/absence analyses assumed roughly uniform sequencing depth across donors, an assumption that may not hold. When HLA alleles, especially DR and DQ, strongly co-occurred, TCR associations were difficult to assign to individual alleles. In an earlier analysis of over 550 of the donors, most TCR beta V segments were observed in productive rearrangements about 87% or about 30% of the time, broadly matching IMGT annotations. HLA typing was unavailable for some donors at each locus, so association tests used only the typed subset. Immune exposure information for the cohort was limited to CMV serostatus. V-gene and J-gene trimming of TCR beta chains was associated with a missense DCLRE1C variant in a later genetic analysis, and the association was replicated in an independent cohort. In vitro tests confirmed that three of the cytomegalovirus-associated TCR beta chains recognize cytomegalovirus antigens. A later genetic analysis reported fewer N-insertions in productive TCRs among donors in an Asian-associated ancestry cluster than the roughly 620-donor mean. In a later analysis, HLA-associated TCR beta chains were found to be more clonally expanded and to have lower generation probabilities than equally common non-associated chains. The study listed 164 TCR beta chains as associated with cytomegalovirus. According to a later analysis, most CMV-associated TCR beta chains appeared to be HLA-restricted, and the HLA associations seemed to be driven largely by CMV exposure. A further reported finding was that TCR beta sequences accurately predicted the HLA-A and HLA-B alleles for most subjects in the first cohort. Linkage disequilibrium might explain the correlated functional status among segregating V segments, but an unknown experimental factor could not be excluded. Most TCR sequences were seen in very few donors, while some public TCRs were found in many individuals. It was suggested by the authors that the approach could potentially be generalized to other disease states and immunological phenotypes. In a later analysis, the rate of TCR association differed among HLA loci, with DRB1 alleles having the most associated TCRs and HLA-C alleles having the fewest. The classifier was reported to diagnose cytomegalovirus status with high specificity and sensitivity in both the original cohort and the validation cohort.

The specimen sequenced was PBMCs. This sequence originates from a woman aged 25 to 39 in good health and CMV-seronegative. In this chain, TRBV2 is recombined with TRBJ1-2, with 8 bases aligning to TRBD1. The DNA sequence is TGTGCCAGCAGTGTCGAGACAGGGGTCTATGGCTACACCTTC. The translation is CASSVETGVYGYTF.